The clone carrying this T cell receptor beta chain was counted a few times. As yet, its antigen is unknown. The data were taken from a study of identifying expanded T cells in peripheral blood. The study's findings and limits: Over two and four weeks, about 15 and 19 clones changed, versus 1.2 between replicates. Clone count variance between roughly 2-week samples rose with total template count.

No infections or other immune events were documented during collection. The CDR3 runs 15 residues. Germline V gene sequence: CDR1 KGHSH, CDR2 LQKENI. Trimming cost V 4 bases and J 2 bases; bases outside gene matches: 6. Libraries were prepared by immunoSEQ multiplex PCR; TCRdb keeps only in-frame clonotypes and omits some of them. The top ten hold 7.5% to 8.5% of the sample, which has around 130,000 clones, approximately 86% seen once. Source material: blood. The sequence was obtained from a person aged 18 to 75 in good health. This rearrangement joins TRBV18 to TRBJ2-5; 8 bases align to TRBD2. The DNA of the CDR3 is TGTGCCAGCTCACGATTAGCGGGGCCTCAAGAGACCCAGTACTTC. Translation: CASSRLAGPQETQYF.